The 3 T cell receptor beta chains below come from one sample, sequenced in a study of shared clonotypes between healthy human individuals. Repertoires were generated with immunoSEQ multiplex PCR, while TCRdb's copy carries only in-frame clones and drops some. The sample includes around 1.6 million clones, roughly 98% of them seen just once. The sequenced material came from naive CD4+ T cells sorted from blood. The subset was: CD45RA+ positively selected. The receptors here all came from a man in his thirties or forties in good health.

This clone was seen just once. V and J are TRBV2 and TRBJ1-2; D perhaps matches TRBD1 (5 bases). The germline V gene has CDR1 SNHLY and CDR2 FYNNEI. The CDR3 contains 15 residues. V lost 8 bases and J lost 5, with 21 bases in between. The CDR3 nucleotides read TGTGCCAGCCCGTCCGGGGACGGAAAGTTTTATGGCTACACCTTC. Residues: CASPSGDGKFYGYTF. Combining the CDR3 with reference TRBV2 and TRBJ1-2 gives the whole variable domain EPEVTQTPSHQVTQMGQEVILRCVPISNHLYFYWYRQILGQKVEFLVSFYNNEISEKSEIFDDQFSVERPDGSNFTLKIRSTKLEDSAMYFCASPSGDGKFYGYTFGSGTRLTVV.

This chain links TRBV15 with TRBJ2-7, with TRBD1 matching over 11 bases. J lost 4 bases, V lost 11 bases, and 7 bases had no gene match. Germline V gives CDR1 LNHNV, CDR2 YYDKDF (reference sequence). There are 13 residues in the CDR3. CDR3: CAGSRDRGYEQYF. CDR3 DNA: TGTGCCGGGTCGAGGGACAGGGGGTACGAGCAGTACTTC.

The rearrangement joins TRBV27 to TRBJ2-7; no reliable D call. The CDR3 is 14 amino acids. Trimming removed 5 bases from V and 3 bases from J, with 14 bases in between. Germline V gene sequence: CDR1 MNHEY, CDR2 SMNVEV (reference sequence). This CDR3 reads CASSRAASNYEQYF. The CDR3 DNA sequence: TGTGCCAGCAGTCGAGCAGCCAGCAACTACGAGCAGTACTTC.